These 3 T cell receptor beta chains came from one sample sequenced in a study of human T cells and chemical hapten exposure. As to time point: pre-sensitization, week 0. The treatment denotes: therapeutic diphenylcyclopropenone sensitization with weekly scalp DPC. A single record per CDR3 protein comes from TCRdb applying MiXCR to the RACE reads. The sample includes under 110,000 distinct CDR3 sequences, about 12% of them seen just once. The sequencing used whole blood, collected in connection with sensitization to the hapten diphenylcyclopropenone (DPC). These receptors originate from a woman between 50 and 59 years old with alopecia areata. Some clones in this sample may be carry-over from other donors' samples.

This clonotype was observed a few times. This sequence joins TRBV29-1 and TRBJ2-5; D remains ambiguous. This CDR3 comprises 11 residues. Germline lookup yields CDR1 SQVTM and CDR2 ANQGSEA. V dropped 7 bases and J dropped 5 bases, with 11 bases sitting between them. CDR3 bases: TGCAGCGGTCAGAGGTTGGAGACCCAGTACTTC. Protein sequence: CSGQRLETQYF. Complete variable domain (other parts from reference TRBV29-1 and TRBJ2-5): SAVISQKPSRDICQRGTSLTIQCQVDSQVTMMFWYRQQPGQSLTLIATANQGSEATYESGFVIDKFPISRPNLTFSTLTVSNMSPEDSSIYLCSGQRLETQYFGPGTRLLVL.

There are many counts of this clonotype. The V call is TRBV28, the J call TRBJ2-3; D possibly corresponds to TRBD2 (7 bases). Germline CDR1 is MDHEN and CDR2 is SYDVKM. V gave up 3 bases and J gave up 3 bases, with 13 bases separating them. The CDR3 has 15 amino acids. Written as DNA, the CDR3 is TGTGCCAGCAGTTTGGGGGGGCCCTCGACAGATACGCAGTATTTT. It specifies CASSLGGPSTDTQYF.

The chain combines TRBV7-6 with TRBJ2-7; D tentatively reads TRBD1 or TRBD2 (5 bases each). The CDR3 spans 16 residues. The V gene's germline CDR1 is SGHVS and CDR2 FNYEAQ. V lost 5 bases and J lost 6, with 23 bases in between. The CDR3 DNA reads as TGTGCCAGCAGCCCCGGGACGGCAGGGACCCGGACCGAGCAGTACTTC. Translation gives CASSPGTAGTRTEQYF.